A selection of T cell receptor beta chains follows, all from one sample in a study of blood T cell repertoires in COVID-19. The repertoire was sequenced with immunoSEQ multiplex PCR; TCRdb's copy has only in-frame clones and lacks some. Here the sample spans tens of thousands of clones, around 84% being singletons. The sample consisted of peripheral blood. All receptors come from a man in his fifties or sixties with COVID-19, enrolled during active disease. Both conserved end residues are part of each CDR3. A D gene is named only where the DNA matches it firmly. Size values are once, few and many counts, or a class for expanded clones, and some rows have none.

V gene,J gene,clone size,D gene,CDR3 protein,CDR3 DNA
TRBV5-1,TRBJ2-1,.,.,CASSFPGEYNEQFF,TGCGCCAGCAGCTTTCCAGGGGAGTACAATGAGCAGTTCTTC
TRBV7-9,TRBJ2-1,.,.,CASSLVSPAEGNEQFF,TGTGCCAGCAGCTTAGTGAGTCCGGCGGAGGGAAATGAGCAGTTCTTC
TRBV29-1,TRBJ2-7,.,TRBD1,CSVPDRGSYEQYF,TGCAGCGTGCCCGACAGGGGTTCCTACGAGCAGTACTTC
TRBV29-1,TRBJ1-2,.,.,CSVDTGYYGYTF,TGCAGCGTTGACACGGGGTACTATGGCTACACCTTC
TRBV28,TRBJ1-1,.,.,CASSLDTAATEAFF,TGTGCCAGCAGTTTGGACACGGCGGCCACTGAAGCTTTCTTT
TRBV27,TRBJ2-7,.,TRBD1,CASTRRGLVSYEQYF,TGTGCCAGCACGAGAAGGGGGCTCGTCTCCTACGAGCAGTACTTC
TRBV3-1/TRBV3-2,TRBJ1-5,.,.,CASSQDQGLNQPQHF,TGTGCCAGCAGCCAAGATCAGGGCCTCAATCAGCCCCAGCATTTT
TRBV3-1/TRBV3-2,TRBJ1-2,.,.,CASSQAGKSYTF,TGTGCCAGCAGCCAAGCGGGTAAGAGCTACACCTTC
TRBV2,TRBJ1-3,once,.,CASSGTPGNTIYF,TGTGCCAGCAGCGGGACACCCGGAAACACCATATATTTT
TRBV28,TRBJ1-1,.,.,CASTGQGDEAFF,TGTGCCAGCACTGGGCAGGGCGATGAAGCTTTCTTT
TRBV28,TRBJ1-2,few,.,CASRVRGSGYTF,TGTGCCAGCCGGGTTAGGGGGAGTGGCTACACCTTC
TRBV10-3,TRBJ2-5,.,TRBD1,CAISESARGRETQYF,TGTGCCATCAGTGAGTCCGCCAGGGGGCGTGAGACCCAGTACTTC
TRBV5-1,TRBJ1-1,few,.,CASSRGDTEAFF,TGCGCCAGCAGCCGGGGTGACACTGAAGCTTTCTTT
TRBV11-2,TRBJ1-2,once,.,CASSLERTSYGYTF,TGTGCCAGCAGCTTAGAACGAACCAGCTATGGCTACACCTTC
TRBV10-1,TRBJ1-1,.,.,CASSVTAGPTEAFF,TGCGCCAGCAGTGTTACGGCGGGGCCCACTGAAGCTTTCTTT
TRBV5-1,TRBJ1-6,.,.,CASSLGQSNSPLHF,TGCGCCAGCAGCTTGGGACAGAGTAATTCACCCCTCCACTTT
TRBV3-1/TRBV3-2,TRBJ1-5,.,TRBD1,CASSATGGLQPQHF,TGTGCCAGCAGCGCTACAGGGGGACTTCAGCCCCAGCATTTT
TRBV7-9,TRBJ1-1,once,.,CASSLVNPSPYLTEAFF,TGTGCCAGCAGCTTAGTGAACCCTAGTCCATACCTCACTGAAGCTTTCTTT
TRBV27,TRBJ2-7,.,.,CASSFSFYSLYEQYF,TGTGCCAGCAGCTTTTCGTTCTACTCCCTCTACGAGCAGTACTTC
TRBV19,TRBJ2-7,.,TRBD1,CASSLRDSSYEQYF,TGTGCCAGTAGTCTGAGGGACAGCTCCTACGAGCAGTACTTC
TRBV15,TRBJ1-2,.,TRBD1,CATSKVQGPSGYTF,TGTGCCACCAGCAAGGTACAGGGGCCCTCTGGCTACACCTTC
TRBV4-1,TRBJ2-2,.,TRBD1,CASSQFAGTGGDTGELFF,TGCGCCAGCAGCCAATTCGCCGGGACAGGGGGCGACACCGGGGAGCTGTTTTTT
TRBV19,TRBJ2-5,.,TRBD1,CASSIEYGTGTFKTQYF,TGTGCCAGTAGTATAGAATATGGGACAGGGACCTTTAAGACCCAGTACTTC
TRBV12-3/TRBV12-4,TRBJ1-1,.,.,CASSLEAGSEAFF,TGTGCCAGCAGTTTAGAGGCAGGGTCTGAAGCTTTCTTT
TRBV6-5,TRBJ1-2,.,.,CASTQNPDSAVGYTF,TGTGCCAGCACCCAGAACCCGGACAGTGCAGTGGGCTACACCTTC
TRBV29-1,TRBJ1-2,.,.,CSAPGTGGYYGYTF,TGCAGCGCCCCCGGGACGGGAGGTTACTATGGCTACACCTTC
TRBV18,TRBJ1-6,.,TRBD1,CASSLSDRGDSPLHF,TGTGCCAGCTCACTATCGGACAGGGGAGATTCACCCCTCCACTTT
TRBV7-9,TRBJ1-5,once,.,CASSPRGTGHQPQHF,TGTGCCAGCAGCCCGCGGGGAACGGGGCATCAGCCCCAGCATTTT
TRBV28,TRBJ1-1,.,.,CASSLVGPRMNTEAFF,TGTGCCAGCAGCTTAGTGGGGCCCCGCATGAACACTGAAGCTTTCTTT
TRBV4-3,TRBJ1-2,few,TRBD1,CASSQGGKHQGVGYTF,TGCGCCAGCAGCCAAGGGGGAAAACACCAGGGGGTTGGCTACACCTTC
TRBV15,TRBJ1-1,.,.,CATSRTQGNTEAFF,TGTGCCACCAGCAGAACACAGGGGAACACTGAAGCTTTCTTT
TRBV13,TRBJ1-5,.,.,CASSFTRGQPQHF,TGTGCCAGCAGCTTCACCAGGGGTCAGCCCCAGCATTTT
TRBV7-2,TRBJ2-3,.,.,CASSFGPSTDTQYF,TGTGCCAGCAGCTTTGGCCCCTCCACAGATACGCAGTATTTT
TRBV14,TRBJ1-1,.,.,CASSRGLEAFF,TGTGCCAGCAGCCGCGGACTCGAGGCTTTCTTT
TRBV19,TRBJ2-3,once,TRBD1,CASSGRDSSTDTQYF,TGTGCCAGTAGTGGCCGGGACAGCAGCACAGATACGCAGTATTTT
TRBV28,TRBJ1-5,once,TRBD1,CASSPDRAIQPQHF,TGTGCCAGCAGTCCCGACAGGGCGATACAGCCCCAGCATTTT
TRBV9,TRBJ1-1,.,.,CASSVVQGSEAFF,TGTGCCAGCAGCGTAGTACAGGGTAGTGAAGCTTTCTTT
TRBV5-1,TRBJ1-1,.,TRBD1,CASSRIGGAIDIEAFF,TGCGCCAGCAGTAGGATAGGGGGCGCGATCGATATTGAAGCTTTCTTT
TRBV12-3/TRBV12-4,TRBJ2-6,.,.,CASSFTGANVLTF,TGTGCCAGCAGTTTCACTGGGGCCAACGTCCTGACTTTC
TRBV12-3/TRBV12-4,TRBJ1-2,.,.,CASSKLTSGYTF,TGTGCCAGCAGTAAACTAACGTCTGGCTACACCTTC
TRBV6-1,TRBJ2-7,once,TRBD1,CASSEVAGTGFHEQYF,TGTGCCAGCAGTGAGGTGGCTGGGACAGGCTTCCACGAGCAGTACTTC
TRBV5-4,TRBJ1-1,once,.,CASSSAGNGNTEAFF,TGTGCCAGCAGCTCCGCCGGGAACGGAAACACTGAAGCTTTCTTT
TRBV2,TRBJ1-3,.,TRBD1,CASSPQGASGNTIYF,TGTGCCAGCAGTCCACAGGGGGCAAGTGGAAACACCATATATTTT
TRBV5-8,TRBJ1-2,.,.,CASSPRFMEGYTF,TGTGCCAGCAGCCCGAGGTTTATGGAAGGCTACACCTTC
TRBV9,TRBJ1-3,.,.,CASRAGPGNTIYF,TGTGCCAGCAGGGCAGGGCCAGGAAACACCATATATTTT
TRBV6-5,TRBJ2-2,once,.,CASRGSANTGELFF,TGTGCCAGCAGAGGCAGCGCGAACACCGGGGAGCTGTTTTTT
TRBV20-1,TRBJ2-5,.,TRBD2,CSASGQGGQETQYF,TGCAGTGCTAGTGGGCAGGGAGGGCAAGAGACCCAGTACTTC
TRBV11-2,TRBJ2-1,.,TRBD2,CASSLLAGKNSEQFF,TGTGCCAGCAGCTTACTAGCGGGAAAAAACAGTGAGCAGTTCTTC
TRBV3-1/TRBV3-2,TRBJ2-1,few,.,CASSQDRSRDNLNNEQFF,TGTGCCAGCAGCCAAGATCGGAGTAGGGACAACCTTAACAATGAGCAGTTCTTC